This passage covers 3 T cell receptor beta chains from one sample sequenced in a study of blood T cells in healthy people across ages. Sample-barcoded 5' priming and a J-beta primer mix drove a second PCR of about 7 to 12 cycles. TCRdb reanalysed the 5' RACE reads using MiXCR and keeps one entry per CDR3 protein. The profile shows 600,000 to 850,000 distinct CDR3 sequences, approximately 39% of them singletons. The material sequenced was blood. The source is a woman aged 55-70 years in good health.

Note on this clonotype: One end of the junction is discordant with germline, which a read error may explain. The rearrangement uses TRBV5-1 and TRBJ1-2; D uncertain. Germline V gene lookup returns CDR1 SGHRS and CDR2 YFSETQ. This CDR3 contains 12 residues. In DNA, the CDR3 is TGCGCCAGCAACTTGGACCTGGGGGGCTACACCTTC. Amino acid sequence: CASNLDLGGYTF.

This clonotype was seen more than once but under ten times. The V gene is TRBV7-6, the J gene TRBJ2-1; D is unresolved. The CDR3 extends over 13 amino acids. Germline V gene sequence: CDR1 SGHVS, CDR2 FNYEAQ. The V end was cut by 4 bases, the J end by 1 base, with 5 bases between. The chain's CDR3 is CASSWKSYNEQFF. The CDR3 bases are TGTGCCAGCAGCTGGAAGTCCTACAATGAGCAGTTCTTC.

This clonotype was seen repeatedly, ten times or more. The chain joins TRBV5-1 to TRBJ2-5; 7 nucleotides match TRBD2. Germline CDR1 and CDR2: SGHRS and YFSETQ. Trimming cost V 3 bases and J 1 base; bases outside gene matches: 6. CDR3 length equals 15 residues. The CDR3 region has the DNA TGCGCCAGCAGCTATCGGGACTACCGCCAAGAGACCCAGTACTTC. Its translation is CASSYRDYRQETQYF.